A selection of T cell receptor beta chains follows, all from one sample in a study of blood T cell repertoires in COVID-19. Profiled with immunoSEQ multiplex PCR; TCRdb holds only in-frame clones, not every one. The sample shows 350,000 to 500,000 clones, 70% to 90% of them seen only once. Specimen: PBMCs or T cells enriched from blood (not recorded which). The receptor source for this set is a young woman who had been exposed to COVID-19. Both conserved end residues are part of each CDR3. The order of the fields is D gene, clone size, J gene, V gene, CDR3 DNA, CDR3 protein. The D gene is left open where the match is weak. Size is omitted from some rows. Given values are once, few, many or a class for expanded clones.

TRBD2 . TRBJ2-7 TRBV7-2 TGTGCCAGCAGCTTACAGCGGGAACCTACCTACGAGCAGTACTTC CASSLQREPTYEQYF
. . TRBJ1-2 TRBV2 TGTGCCAGCAGTGAGGTCACAGAAAACTATGGCTACACCTTC CASSEVTENYGYTF
. . TRBJ1-1 TRBV24-1 TGTGCCACCAGCCCCCGGGGGACTAGTGAAGCTTTCTTT CATSPRGTSEAFF
. . TRBJ1-4 TRBV11-2 TGTGCCAGCAGCTTAGACCGTTTTCGACTGTTTTTT CASSLDRFRLFF
. . TRBJ1-5 TRBV24-1 TGTGCCACCAGGGCACAGGGCGGGAATCAGCCCCAGCATTTT CATRAQGGNQPQHF
TRBD1 . TRBJ1-2 TRBV25-1 TGTGCCAGCAGTGCAGGGGGCTATGGCTACACCTTC CASSAGGYGYTF
TRBD1 . TRBJ1-2 TRBV28 TGTGCCAGCAGTTTAGATGGCGGACAGGGACTAAACTATGGCTACACCTTC CASSLDGGQGLNYGYTF
. . TRBJ1-1 TRBV4-1 TGCGCCAGCAGCCACGCGGCGGGTTACACTGAAGCTTTCTTT CASSHAAGYTEAFF
TRBD1 . TRBJ1-4 TRBV5-1 TGCGCCAGCAGCTTCGGGACAGGGGATAATGAAAAACTGTTTTTT CASSFGTGDNEKLFF
. few TRBJ1-5 TRBV28 TGTGCCAGCAGTTTTCTGGCAGTCAATCAGCCCCAGCATTTT CASSFLAVNQPQHF
. once TRBJ1-5 TRBV28 TGTGCCACGGGGGTGGGTGGGACCTTCACTCAGCCCCAGCATTTT CATGVGGTFTQPQHF
TRBD2 once TRBJ2-1 TRBV5-5 TGTGCCAGCAGCCGGGGACTAGCGGGAGGTAATGAGCAGTTCTTC CASSRGLAGGNEQFF
TRBD1 few TRBJ1-3 TRBV9 TGTGCCAGCAGCCTTACAGGGGGCTCTGGAAACACCATATATTTT CASSLTGGSGNTIYF
. few TRBJ1-5 TRBV19 TGTGCCAGTAGTATGGCCTACAGAAATCAGCCCCAGCATTTT CASSMAYRNQPQHF
. . TRBJ2-3 TRBV28 TGTGCCAGCAGTTTATTTAGCTCACTCTGGGGCAAGGCGCAGTATTTT CASSLFSSLWGKAQYF
. . TRBJ2-1 TRBV21-1 TGTGCCAGCAGCAAAGGACTAGCGGGATGTGAGCAGTTCTTC CASSKGLAGCEQFF
. . TRBJ1-1 TRBV27 TGTGCCAGCAGTTCCTCCGGGAGGTACACTGAAGCTTTCTTT CASSSSGRYTEAFF
TRBD1 . TRBJ2-4 TRBV12-3/TRBV12-4 TGTGCCAGCACCGGGGACAGTAAAAACATTCAGTACTTC CASTGDSKNIQYF
. . TRBJ1-4 TRBV5-1 TGCGCCAGCAGCATCACAGGGTTTAATGAAAAACTGTTTTTT CASSITGFNEKLFF
. . TRBJ2-3 TRBV15 TGTGCCACCAGCAGAGGCGGAGGGGTAGATACGCAGTATTTT CATSRGGGVDTQYF
TRBD1 . TRBJ2-7 TRBV7-9 TGTGCCAGCAGCTCGGGACAGGGCGGGGAGCAGTACTTC CASSSGQGGEQYF
. . TRBJ2-7 TRBV19 TGTGCCAGTAGTATTAGGGGAGGCTACGAGCAGTACTTC CASSIRGGYEQYF
. . TRBJ2-1 TRBV12-3/TRBV12-4 TGTGCCAGCAGTTTAAGAGCCCATGAGCAGTTCTTC CASSLRAHEQFF
TRBD2 . TRBJ2-5 TRBV6-5 TGTGCCACCCGGGGGGGGGAGACCCAGTACTTC CATRGGETQYF
TRBD2 . TRBJ2-1 TRBV19 TGTGCCAGTAGTGTCACGGGACTAGCGGGATCAAACGGTATGAATGAGCAGTTCTTC CASSVTGLAGSNGMNEQFF
TRBD2 . TRBJ2-2 TRBV3-1/TRBV3-2 TGTGCCAGCGGGGGGGGACCGAACACCGGGGAGCTGTTTTTT CASGGGPNTGELFF
. . TRBJ1-2 TRBV7-2 TGTGCCAGCAGCTTAGCTAGGACAGACTATGGCTACACCTTC CASSLARTDYGYTF
TRBD1 . TRBJ2-2 TRBV6-4 TGTGCCAGCAGTGACCCGGGACAGGGCTCGGTCGGGGAGCTGTTTTTT CASSDPGQGSVGELFF
TRBD2 . TRBJ2-1 TRBV3-1/TRBV3-2 TGTGCCAGCAGCCCGGGACTAGCGGGAGTCCGGCAGTTCTTC CASSPGLAGVRQFF
TRBD2 . TRBJ2-3 TRBV28 TGTGCCAGCAGTTTAGCGGGAGGGCCCATAGATACGCAGTATTTT CASSLAGGPIDTQYF
. . TRBJ2-1 TRBV7-9 TGTGCCAGCAGCTTAGAAGCGGAGCACTACAATGAGCAGTTCTTC CASSLEAEHYNEQFF
. few TRBJ2-7 TRBV29-1 TGCAGCGTTGTTGGCCCCACCTACGAGCAGTACTTC CSVVGPTYEQYF
TRBD2 . TRBJ2-7 TRBV3-1/TRBV3-2 TGTGCCAGCAGCCAAGTAGGGGGAGCGGGAGGGACCTCCTACGAGCAGTACTTC CASSQVGGAGGTSYEQYF
. . TRBJ2-2 TRBV7-6 TGTGCCAGCAGCGACACAGGGTCGGTGGCCGGGGAGCTGTTTTTT CASSDTGSVAGELFF
. once TRBJ2-7 TRBV29-1 TGCAGCGTTGGTAAGGGGATCAACTACGAGCAGTACTTC CSVGKGINYEQYF
TRBD2 . TRBJ2-7 TRBV11-2 TGTGCCAGCAGCCCATCCCCCCCGGGACTAGCGGGGGATGAGCAGTACTTC CASSPSPPGLAGDEQYF
. once TRBJ2-1 TRBV6-5 TGTGCCAGCAAAGAGGGCCTCTACAATGAGCAGTTCTTC CASKEGLYNEQFF
TRBD1 few TRBJ1-6 TRBV27 TGTGCCAGCAGTCCGACCTTAATGGACAGGGATTTTGGTTCACCCCTCCACTTT CASSPTLMDRDFGSPLHF
. . TRBJ2-3 TRBV19 TGTGCCAGTAGTATGGGCAGCCACCCTCGGACAGATACGCAGTATTTT CASSMGSHPRTDTQYF
. . TRBJ1-6 TRBV28 TGTGCCAGCGTCCCAGTTACCCAGGCCCTCTATAATTCACCCCTCCACTTT CASVPVTQALYNSPLHF
. . TRBJ2-1 TRBV7-6 TGTGCCAGCAGCCAAAGTGGCCTAGTAGGGGGCAATGAGCAGTTCTTC CASSQSGLVGGNEQFF
TRBD2 . TRBJ2-7 TRBV13 TGTGCCAGCAGCTGGGGACTAGCGGGGGAATTCTACGAGCAGTACTTC CASSWGLAGEFYEQYF
. . TRBJ2-1 TRBV4-1 TGCGCCAGCAGCCAAGTTGGCCTAGTATACAATGAGCAGTTCTTC CASSQVGLVYNEQFF
TRBD2 . TRBJ2-3 TRBV6-5 TGTGCCAGCACCAAAGCGGGGGGGCGAGGCCATACGCAGTATTTT CASTKAGGRGHTQYF
. . TRBJ2-7 TRBV19 TGTGCCAGTAGTATAAGTCTGAGGGAGGATTGGTCCTACGAGCAGTACTTC CASSISLREDWSYEQYF
. . TRBJ2-7 TRBV18 TGTGCCAGCTCAAGACCGGAAGGGGTCTACGAGCAGTACTTC CASSRPEGVYEQYF